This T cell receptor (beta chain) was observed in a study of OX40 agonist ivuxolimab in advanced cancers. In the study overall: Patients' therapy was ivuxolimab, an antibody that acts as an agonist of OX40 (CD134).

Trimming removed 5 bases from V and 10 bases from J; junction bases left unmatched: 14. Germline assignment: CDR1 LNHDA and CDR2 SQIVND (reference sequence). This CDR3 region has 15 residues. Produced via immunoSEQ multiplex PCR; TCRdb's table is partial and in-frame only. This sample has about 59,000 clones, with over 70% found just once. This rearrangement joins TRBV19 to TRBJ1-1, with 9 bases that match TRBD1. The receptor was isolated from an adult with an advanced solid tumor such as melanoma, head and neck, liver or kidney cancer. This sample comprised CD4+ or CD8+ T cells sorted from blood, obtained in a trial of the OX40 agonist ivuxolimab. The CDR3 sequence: CASSLMGGTGHGAFF. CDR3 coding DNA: TGTGCCAGTAGTTTAATGGGGGGGACAGGGCATGGAGCTTTCTTT.